Included here is one T cell receptor (beta chain) sequence, with context. Its antigen is undetermined. The repertoire was sequenced with immunoSEQ multiplex PCR; TCRdb's copy has only in-frame clones and lacks some. The sample consists of fewer than 20,000 clones, 72% of them appearing once. Patients had HPV-negative, locally advanced oral cavity squamous cell carcinoma. No culture or expansion preceded analysis of these blood cells. This CDR3 is built from 14 residues. Germline V lookup: CDR1 LGHNA, CDR2 YNFKEQ. Trimming removed 0 bases from V and 3 bases from J, with 9 bases in between. This sample was included in a study of neoadjuvant anti-PD-1 for oral cavity cancer. Study details: Patients without progression got a fourth dose around day 43. Study-wide results and limits: TCR analyses covered only a few patients per response group.

This sequence was found in a person between 40 and 85 years old with oral cavity squamous cell carcinoma. J is TRBJ2-7 and V is TRBV4-2; D ambiguous. Sample: PBMCs, taken before nivolumab (anti-PD-1) treatment. The CDR3, as DNA: TGTGCCAGCAGCCAAGATGTGGTCGGCTACGAGCAGTACTTC. Protein product: CASSQDVVGYEQYF.